The 8 T cell receptor beta chains below come from one sample, sequenced in a study of Ad26.COV2.S vaccination and SARS-CoV-2 variants. The sample's treatment: 15 to 20 received Ad26.COV2.S at low or high dose, single or two shots; about 5 received placebo; per-sample allocation not given. The study sampled participants on day 63 after the first vaccine or placebo injection. Produced via immunoSEQ multiplex PCR; TCRdb's table is partial and in-frame only. The sample lists about 500,000 clones, about 89% seen once, with roughly 1.7% in the top ten. The source material was peripheral blood, sampled in a trial of Ad26.COV2.S vaccine versus placebo. These receptors came from a person between 18 and 65 years old who received the Ad26.COV2.S COVID-19 vaccine or a placebo.

V gene TRBV28 combines with J gene TRBJ1-2, with 9 bases identical to TRBD1. Trimming at V came to 7 bases and at J to 8 bases, leaving 11 bases not matched to a gene. Looked up from germline, CDR1 is MDHEN and CDR2 is SYDVKM. The CDR3 is 14 amino acids. CDR3 nucleotides: TGTGCCAGCACCCCGGGACAGGGAACGGGGGGCTACACCTTC. Amino acids: CASTPGQGTGGYTF.

The chain employs TRBV28 and TRBJ1-2; TRBD1 agrees at 8 bases. This CDR3 is 15 amino acids long. Per the germline V gene, CDR1 is MDHEN and CDR2 is SYDVKM. V dropped 5 bases and J dropped 5; count of bases not matched to a gene: 10. The CDR3 bases are TGTGCCAGCAGTACTCCCGGACAGGGTTCGTATGGCTACACCTTC. Protein product: CASSTPGQGSYGYTF.

V usage is TRBV3-1 (or the pseudogene TRBV3-2) and J usage is TRBJ2-3; D gene ambiguous. The CDR3 extends over 15 amino acids. V lost 2 bases and J lost 0, with 9 bases in between. Germline V gene lookup returns CDR1 LGHDT and CDR2 YNNKEL (reference sequence). The CDR3 spells CASSQRLTSTDTQYF. The CDR3 DNA follows: TGTGCCAGCAGCCAACGTCTGACGAGCACAGATACGCAGTATTTT.

The CDR3 DNA sequence: TGTGCCAGCAGTGTAAAACAGGGGACCGGGGAGCTGTTTTTT. It translates to CASSVKQGTGELFF. The chain uses TRBV6-4 and TRBJ2-2; 7 bases agree with TRBD1. This CDR3 is 14 amino acids long. Trimming removed 4 bases from V and 5 bases from J; junction bases left unmatched: 4. CDR1 is MRHNA and CDR2 is SNTAGT in the germline V gene.

The V gene is TRBV9, the J gene TRBJ2-5, with D possibly TRBD2 on 7 matching bases. This CDR3 has 15 amino acids. Germline V gene data show CDR1 as SGDLS and CDR2 as YYNGEE. V shed 1 base and J shed 2 bases, with 12 bases lying between them. The CDR3 bases are TGTGCCAGCAGCGTAACAGGGAGGGGGCAAGAGACCCAGTACTTC. Its translation is CASSVTGRGQETQYF. Using reference TRBV9 and TRBJ2-5 for the parts outside the CDR3, the full variable domain is DSGVTQTPKHLITATGQRVTLRCSPRSGDLSVYWYQQSLDQGLQFLIQYYNGEERAKGNILERFSAQQFPDLHSELNLSSLELGDSALYFCASSVTGRGQETQYFGPGTRLLVL.

The chain employs TRBV19 and TRBJ1-3, with D hard to call. CDR3 length: 19 residues. Germline V CDR1 and CDR2: LNHDA, SQIVND (reference sequence). Trimming stripped 3 bases from V and 0 bases from J, with 21 bases between. The CDR3 reads CASSIFPPIAQSSGNTIYF. The CDR3 DNA is TGTGCCAGTAGTATTTTTCCCCCAATAGCCCAGAGCTCTGGAAACACCATATATTTT.

The gene calls are TRBV4-2 and TRBJ1-1; D not certain. The ends were cut back, 1 base at V and 1 base at J, with 4 bases in the middle. CDR3 size: 13 residues. Germline V gives CDR1 LGHNA, CDR2 YNFKEQ. CDR3 bases: TGTGCCAGCAGCCAAGGGGGGAACACTGAAGCTTTCTTT. It is translated as CASSQGGNTEAFF.

This chain links TRBV4-2 with TRBJ1-2; 7 bases are shared with TRBD1. The CDR3 spans 17 residues. Germline V gene sequence: CDR1 LGHNA, CDR2 YNFKEQ. Losses at the gene ends were 0 bases for V and 4 bases for J; bases not matched to a gene: 11. Here the CDR3 reads CASSQDIRGQPVYGYTF. DNA for the CDR3: TGTGCCAGCAGCCAAGATATTCGGGGACAGCCAGTCTATGGCTACACCTTC.